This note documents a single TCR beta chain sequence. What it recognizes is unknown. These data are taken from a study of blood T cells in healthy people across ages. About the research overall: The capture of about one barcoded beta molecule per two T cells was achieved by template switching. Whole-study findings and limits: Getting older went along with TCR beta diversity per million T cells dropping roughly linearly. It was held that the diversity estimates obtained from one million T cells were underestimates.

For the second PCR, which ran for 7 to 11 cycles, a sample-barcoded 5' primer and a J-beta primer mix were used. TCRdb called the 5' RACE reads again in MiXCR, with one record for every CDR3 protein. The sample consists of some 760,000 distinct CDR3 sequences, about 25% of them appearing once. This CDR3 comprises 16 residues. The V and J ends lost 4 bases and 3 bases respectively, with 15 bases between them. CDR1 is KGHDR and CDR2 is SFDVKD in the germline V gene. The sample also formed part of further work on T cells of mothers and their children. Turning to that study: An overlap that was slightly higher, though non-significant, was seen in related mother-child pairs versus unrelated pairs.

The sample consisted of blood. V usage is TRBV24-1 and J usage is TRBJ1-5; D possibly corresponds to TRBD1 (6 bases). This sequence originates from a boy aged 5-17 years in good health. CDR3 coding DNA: TGTGCCACCAGTGACTCAGCAGGGGCGGACAATCAGCCCCAGCATTTT. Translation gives CATSDSAGADNQPQHF.